This TCR beta chain was profiled in a study of blood T cell repertoires in COVID-19. Germline V gives CDR1 LGHNA, CDR2 YNFKEQ. Trimming removed 2 bases from V and 6 bases from J, with 5 bases in between. The CDR3 covers 12 residues. The authors' processing: Reference gene primers were amplified, and this amplification served to estimate nucleated cell counts. Sequencing was performed with immunoSEQ multiplex PCR; in TCRdb, only in-frame clones are kept and a portion is missing. V, J and clone size derive from that table, while D and trimming were established from the DNA sequence. The top ten hold more than 1.2% of the sample, which has 200,000 to 250,000 clones, approximately 86% seen once.

The chain combines TRBV4-2 with TRBJ2-1; D is uncertain. The sequencing sample was made of peripheral blood. This sequence was found in a man of 80 years or more with acute or convalescent COVID-19. The CDR3 coding sequence is TGTGCCAGCAGCCAAATCGGCAATGAGCAGTTCTTC. As protein: CASSQIGNEQFF.